The rows below give T cell receptor beta chains drawn from one sample of a study of naive and memory T cell subsets. MiXCR, applied by TCRdb to the UMI-ligation and nested PCR reads, yields one record per CDR3 protein. The repertoire holds 25,000 to 30,000 distinct CDR3 sequences, with about 10% as singletons. The specimen was effector memory CD4+ T cells from blood. The receptor set was obtained from a human donor in good health. CDR3s include the opening cysteine and the closing phenylalanine or tryptophan. A D gene is named only where the DNA matches it firmly. Size is stated for part of the rows, as once, few or many counts, or as a class when the clone is expanded.

D gene	V gene	clone size	J gene	CDR3 DNA	CDR3 protein
TRBD1	TRBV6-4	-	TRBJ1-2	TGTGCCAGCAGAATGGACAGGGCGGGAGGCTACACCTTC	CASRMDRAGGYTF
TRBD1	TRBV7-2	-	TRBJ2-7	TGTGCCAGCAGGCGCGACCCGGGACAGGGCTACGAGCAGTACTTC	CASRRDPGQGYEQYF
-	TRBV20-1	few	TRBJ1-1	TGCAGGCCAAATGACAGTCTTGAGTTT	CRPNDSLEF
-	TRBV6-5	few	TRBJ1-5	TGTGCCAGCAGTAGATCCGCAGGTCAGCCCCAGCATTTT	CASSRSAGQPQHF
-	TRBV12-3/TRBV12-4	-	TRBJ2-7	TGTGCCAGCGGTCGGACGGCCTCTTACGAGCAGTACTTC	CASGRTASYEQYF
TRBD1	TRBV5-4	many	TRBJ2-7	TGTGCCAGCAGCTTAACACAGGGGAAAAAGTACTTC	CASSLTQGKKYF
TRBD1	TRBV27	medium-sized	TRBJ1-4	TGTGCCAGCAGTTCATATACCCCCCGGACAGGGCCAGCCGGAAAACTGTTTTTT	CASSSYTPRTGPAGKLFF
-	TRBV5-5	few	TRBJ1-1	TGTGCCAGCAAAGCCGGGACACTACCAATGAACACTGAAGCTTTCTTT	CASKAGTLPMNTEAFF
-	TRBV7-3	many	TRBJ1-1	TGTGCCAGCAGCCAAAGAGGGGGACGGGAAGCTTTCTTT	CASSQRGGREAFF
TRBD2	TRBV7-3	few	TRBJ2-1	TGTGCCAGCAGCACTTCTAGCGGAGCGACCAATGAGCAGTTCTTC	CASSTSSGATNEQFF
TRBD1	TRBV6-1	many	TRBJ2-3	TGTGCCAGCAGTGAGTACAGGGGAAAAGATACGCAGTATTTT	CASSEYRGKDTQYF
-	TRBV29-1	-	TRBJ1-3	TGCAGCGTTGAATCTGGTAAAGGTGGAAACACCATATATTTT	CSVESGKGGNTIYF
-	TRBV6-4	few	TRBJ1-1	TGTGCCAGCAGTGATCCACATCTGAACACTGAAGCTTTCTTT	CASSDPHLNTEAFF
-	TRBV20-1	-	TRBJ1-1	TGCAGTGCCCGAGACGGTACACCTGAAGCTTTCTTT	CSARDGTPEAFF
-	TRBV5-6	-	TRBJ2-3	TGTGCCAGCAGCTATCAAGGGGGGCGGGATACGCAGTATTTT	CASSYQGGRDTQYF
TRBD2	TRBV12-3/TRBV12-4	-	TRBJ2-1	TGTGCCAGCAGTTTAACGGGGGGGGTCGATGAGCAGTTCTTC	CASSLTGGVDEQFF
TRBD1	TRBV20-1	-	TRBJ2-2	TGCAGTGCTCCCGAACAGGGGAAGAAGACCGGGGAGCTGTTTTTT	CSAPEQGKKTGELFF
-	TRBV20-1	few	TRBJ2-3	TGCAGTGCTCTAACGAACGGGGGCACAGATACGCAGTATTTT	CSALTNGGTDTQYF
-	TRBV5-6	many	TRBJ2-3	TGTGCCAGCAGGAATGACGGCGTCCGGGGAGACACAGATACGCAGTATTTT	CASRNDGVRGDTDTQYF
-	TRBV7-8	few	TRBJ1-3	TGTGCCTCGGTCGGGGTGAACACCATATATTTT	CASVGVNTIYF
TRBD2	TRBV11-2	many	TRBJ2-5	TGTGCCAGCAGCTACACGATAGCGGGAAAGGTGGAGACCCAGTACTTC	CASSYTIAGKVETQYF
-	TRBV20-1	few	TRBJ2-3	TGCAGTGCTATCCCTAGGGGGAGCACAGATACGCAGTATTTT	CSAIPRGSTDTQYF
TRBD1	TRBV3-1	-	TRBJ2-7	TGTGCCAGCGGCCCCCCCGGGACAGGGGCCGCGAGGGAGCAGTACTTC	CASGPPGTGAAREQYF
TRBD1	TRBV7-9	few	TRBJ1-1	TGTGCCAGCAGCTCCTCAACAGGGGCTAACACTGAAGCTTTCTTT	CASSSSTGANTEAFF
-	TRBV6-5	-	TRBJ2-7	TGTGCCAGCGCCCGCAGGGGGGGCCCCTACGAGCAGTACTTC	CASARRGGPYEQYF
-	TRBV6-1	many	TRBJ2-6	TGTGCCAGCACAGATCCCTCTGGGGCCAACGTCCTGACTTTC	CASTDPSGANVLTF
-	TRBV29-1	many	TRBJ2-1	TGCAGCGCCGGGAATGAGCAGTTCTTC	CSAGNEQFF
-	TRBV28	-	TRBJ1-5	TGTGCCAGCAGGCGAAACCGCGACAGAAATCAGCCCCAGCATTTT	CASRRNRDRNQPQHF
TRBD1	TRBV7-9	-	TRBJ2-2	TGTGCCAGCAGCTTAGCGGGGACAGGGTCTTCCGGGGAGCTGTTTTTT	CASSLAGTGSSGELFF
TRBD1	TRBV5-8	many	TRBJ1-4	TGTGCCAGCAGCTTGTATTGGTTGGGGACAGGGAATGAAAAACTGTTTTTT	CASSLYWLGTGNEKLFF
TRBD1	TRBV28	-	TRBJ1-2	TGTGCCAGCAGTATAGAGACAGGGGTGAAAGACCTCCCTCGCTATGGCTACACCTTC	CASSIETGVKDLPRYGYTF
-	TRBV9	many	TRBJ2-3	TGTGCCAGCAGCGTAGTGGACCGCCCACCGGCGTATTTT	CASSVVDRPPAYF
-	TRBV30	-	TRBJ2-7	TGTGCCTGGAGTGTAATGCCCGGGGCGGACGAGCAGTACTTC	CAWSVMPGADEQYF
-	TRBV28	few	TRBJ1-1	TGTGCCAGCAGTTTATTAGGGGTGCTTAACACTGAAGCTTTCTTT	CASSLLGVLNTEAFF
-	TRBV12-3/TRBV12-4	many	TRBJ2-6	TGTGCCAGCAGGTTCTCTGGGGCCAACGTCCTGACTTTC	CASRFSGANVLTF
TRBD1	TRBV7-3	-	TRBJ2-7	TGTGCCAGCAGCCGAGACAGGGACTACGAGCAGTACTTC	CASSRDRDYEQYF
-	TRBV20-1	-	TRBJ2-7	TGCAGTGCTAAGAGGGGGGGCGAGCAGTACTTC	CSAKRGGEQYF
-	TRBV12-3/TRBV12-4	few	TRBJ2-1	TGTGCCAGCAGGCCAGGTCAGTCGAACAATGAGCAGTTCTTC	CASRPGQSNNEQFF
-	TRBV2	-	TRBJ1-4	TGTGCCAGCAGTGGGGTCCTACAAAGTGAAAAACTGTTTTTT	CASSGVLQSEKLFF
-	TRBV20-1	-	TRBJ1-1	TGCAGTTGGTTGGGCCCAGCAAGGACTGAAGCTTTCTTT	CSWLGPARTEAFF
-	TRBV3-1	-	TRBJ2-5	TGTGCCAGCAGCCAAGACACAGTAGAGACCCAGTACTTC	CASSQDTVETQYF